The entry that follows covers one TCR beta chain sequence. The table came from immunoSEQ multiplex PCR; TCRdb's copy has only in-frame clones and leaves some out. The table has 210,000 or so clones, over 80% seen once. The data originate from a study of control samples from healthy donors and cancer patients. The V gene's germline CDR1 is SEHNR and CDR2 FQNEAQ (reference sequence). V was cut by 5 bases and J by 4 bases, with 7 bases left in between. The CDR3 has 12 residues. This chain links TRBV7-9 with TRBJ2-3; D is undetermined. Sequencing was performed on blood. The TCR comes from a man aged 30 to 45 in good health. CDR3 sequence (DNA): TGTGCCAGCAGCCCTCAGTCAGATACGCAGTATTTT. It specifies CASSPQSDTQYF.